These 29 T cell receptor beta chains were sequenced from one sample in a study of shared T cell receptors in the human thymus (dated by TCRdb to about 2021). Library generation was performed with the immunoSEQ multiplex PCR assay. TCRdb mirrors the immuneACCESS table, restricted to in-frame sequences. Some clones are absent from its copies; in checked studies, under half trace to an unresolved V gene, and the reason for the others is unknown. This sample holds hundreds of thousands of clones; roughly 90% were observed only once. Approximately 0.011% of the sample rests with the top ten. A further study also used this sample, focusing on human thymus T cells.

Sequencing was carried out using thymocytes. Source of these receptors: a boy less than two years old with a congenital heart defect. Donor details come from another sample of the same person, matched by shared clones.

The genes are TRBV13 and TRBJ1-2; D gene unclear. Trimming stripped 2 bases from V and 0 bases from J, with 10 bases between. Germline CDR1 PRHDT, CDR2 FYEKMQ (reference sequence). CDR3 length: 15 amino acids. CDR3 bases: TGTGCCAGCAGCTTACCGGTCTGCTCTAACTATGGCTACACCTTC. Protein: CASSLPVCSNYGYTF.

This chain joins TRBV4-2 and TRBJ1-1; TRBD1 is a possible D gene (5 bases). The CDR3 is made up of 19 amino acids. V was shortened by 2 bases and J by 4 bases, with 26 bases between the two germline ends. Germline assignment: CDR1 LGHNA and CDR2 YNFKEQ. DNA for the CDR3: TGTGCCAGCAGCCAAAGGTCTAAATCCCAGGGAGGGAAGGTCACTGAAGCTTTCTTT. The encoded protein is CASSQRSKSQGGKVTEAFF.

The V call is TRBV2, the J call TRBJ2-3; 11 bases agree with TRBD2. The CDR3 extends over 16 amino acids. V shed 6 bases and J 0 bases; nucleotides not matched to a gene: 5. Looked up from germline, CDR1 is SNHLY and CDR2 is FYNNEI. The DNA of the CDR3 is TGTGCCAGCAGGGCCCGGACTAGCGGGAGCACAGATACGCAGTATTTT. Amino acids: CASRARTSGSTDTQYF. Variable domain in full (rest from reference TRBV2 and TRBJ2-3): EPEVTQTPSHQVTQMGQEVILRCVPISNHLYFYWYRQILGQKVEFLVSFYNNEISEKSEIFDDQFSVERPDGSNFTLKIRSTKLEDSAMYFCASRARTSGSTDTQYFGPGTRLTVL.

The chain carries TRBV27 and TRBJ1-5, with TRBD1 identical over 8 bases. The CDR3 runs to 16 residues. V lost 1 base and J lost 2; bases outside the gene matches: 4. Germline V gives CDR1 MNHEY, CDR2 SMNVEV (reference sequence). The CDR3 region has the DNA TGTGCCAGCAGTTTATTAGGACAGGGCGGCAATCAGCCCCAGCATTTT. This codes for CASSLLGQGGNQPQHF.

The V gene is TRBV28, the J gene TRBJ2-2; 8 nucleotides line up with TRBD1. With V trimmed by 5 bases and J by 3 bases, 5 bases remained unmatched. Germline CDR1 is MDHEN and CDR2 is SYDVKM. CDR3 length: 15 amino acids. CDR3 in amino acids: CASSPKTGDTGELFF. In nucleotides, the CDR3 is TGTGCCAGCAGTCCAAAGACAGGGGACACCGGGGAGCTGTTTTTT.

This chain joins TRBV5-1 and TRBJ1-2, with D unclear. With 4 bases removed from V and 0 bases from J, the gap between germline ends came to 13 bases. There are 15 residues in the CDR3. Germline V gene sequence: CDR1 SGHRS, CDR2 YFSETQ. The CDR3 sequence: CASSPPPASNYGYTF. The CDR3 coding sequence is TGCGCCAGCAGCCCCCCCCCTGCGTCTAACTATGGCTACACCTTC.

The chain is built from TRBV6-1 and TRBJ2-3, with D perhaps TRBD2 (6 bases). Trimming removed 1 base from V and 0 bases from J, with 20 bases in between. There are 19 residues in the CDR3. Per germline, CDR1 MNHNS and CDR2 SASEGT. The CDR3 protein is CASSEVPRFSGRSTDTQYF. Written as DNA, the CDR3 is TGTGCCAGCAGTGAAGTTCCCCGCTTTAGCGGACGTAGCACAGATACGCAGTATTTT.

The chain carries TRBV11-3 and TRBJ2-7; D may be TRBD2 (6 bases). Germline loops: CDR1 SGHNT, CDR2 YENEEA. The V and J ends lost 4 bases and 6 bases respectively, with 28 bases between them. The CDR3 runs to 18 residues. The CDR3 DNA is TGTGCCAGCAGCTCCGAATTGGGACTCCCGCGGGTAGATACCGAGCAGTACTTC. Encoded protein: CASSSELGLPRVDTEQYF.

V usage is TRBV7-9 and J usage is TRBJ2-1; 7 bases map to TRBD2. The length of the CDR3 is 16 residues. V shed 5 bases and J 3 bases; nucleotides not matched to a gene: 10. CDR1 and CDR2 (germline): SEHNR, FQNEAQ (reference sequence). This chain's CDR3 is CASSPLTGGNYNEQFF. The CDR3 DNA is TGTGCCAGCAGCCCCCTTACGGGAGGAAACTACAATGAGCAGTTCTTC.

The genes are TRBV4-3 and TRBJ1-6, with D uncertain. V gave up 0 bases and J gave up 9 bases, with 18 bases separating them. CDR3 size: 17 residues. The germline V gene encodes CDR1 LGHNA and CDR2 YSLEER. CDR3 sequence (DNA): TGCGCCAGCAGCCAAGACAGCGGCAGCGATAAGGGTTCACCCCTCCACTTT. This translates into CASSQDSGSDKGSPLHF.

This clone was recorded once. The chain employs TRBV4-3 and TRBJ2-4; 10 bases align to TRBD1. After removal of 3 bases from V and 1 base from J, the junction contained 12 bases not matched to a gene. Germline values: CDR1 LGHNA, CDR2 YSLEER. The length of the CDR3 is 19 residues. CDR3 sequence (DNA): TGCGCCAGCAGCCATCGTCCCGGGACAGGGGTCGGGGCCAAAAACATTCAGTACTTC. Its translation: CASSHRPGTGVGAKNIQYF.

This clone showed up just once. In DNA, the CDR3 is TGTGCCTGGAGTGTAGGGGACAGGGGGCGCCCAAACTATGGCTACACCTTC. Translating it yields CAWSVGDRGRPNYGYTF. The rearrangement joins TRBV30 to TRBJ1-2; TRBD1 agrees at 12 bases. The CDR3 spans 17 residues. Per germline, CDR1 GTSNPN and CDR2 SVGIG (reference sequence). The V and J ends lost 0 bases and 2 bases, in that order; junction bases with no gene match: 7.

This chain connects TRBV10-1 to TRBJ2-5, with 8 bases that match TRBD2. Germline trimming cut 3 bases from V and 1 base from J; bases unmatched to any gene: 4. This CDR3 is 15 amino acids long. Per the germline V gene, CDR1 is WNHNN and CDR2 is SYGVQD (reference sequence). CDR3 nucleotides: TGCGCCAGCAGTGACCGGGGGGGCTTCCAAGAGACCCAGTACTTC. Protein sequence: CASSDRGGFQETQYF.

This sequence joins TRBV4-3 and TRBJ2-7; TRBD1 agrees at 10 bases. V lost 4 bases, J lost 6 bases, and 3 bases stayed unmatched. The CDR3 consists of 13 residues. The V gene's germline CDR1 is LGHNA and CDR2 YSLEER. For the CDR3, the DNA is TGCGCCAGCAGCCCGGGGACAGGGGCCGAGCAGTACTTC. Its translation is CASSPGTGAEQYF.

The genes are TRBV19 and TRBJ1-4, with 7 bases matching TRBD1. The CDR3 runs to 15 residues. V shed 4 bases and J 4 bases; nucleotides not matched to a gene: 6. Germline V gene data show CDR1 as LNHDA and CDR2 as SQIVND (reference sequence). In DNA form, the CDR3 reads TGTGCCAGTAGTAGTTGGGCAGGGGGTAATGAAAAACTGTTTTTT. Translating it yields CASSSWAGGNEKLFF.

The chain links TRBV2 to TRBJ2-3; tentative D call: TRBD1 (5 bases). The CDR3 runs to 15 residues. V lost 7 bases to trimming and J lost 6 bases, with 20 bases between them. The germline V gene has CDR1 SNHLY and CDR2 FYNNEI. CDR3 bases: TGTGCCAGCACTACAGTAGGAGAATGGGGCGATACGCAGTATTTT. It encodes CASTTVGEWGDTQYF.

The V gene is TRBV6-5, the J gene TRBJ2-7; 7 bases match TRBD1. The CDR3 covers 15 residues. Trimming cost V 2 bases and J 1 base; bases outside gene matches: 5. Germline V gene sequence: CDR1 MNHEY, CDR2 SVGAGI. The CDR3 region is CASSYRGRMSYEQYF. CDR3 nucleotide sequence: TGTGCCAGCAGTTACAGGGGGCGGATGTCCTACGAGCAGTACTTC.

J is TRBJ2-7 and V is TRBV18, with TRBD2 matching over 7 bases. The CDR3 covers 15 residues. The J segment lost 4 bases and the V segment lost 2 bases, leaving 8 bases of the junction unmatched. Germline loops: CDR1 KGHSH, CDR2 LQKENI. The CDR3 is CASSPFASGRYEQYF. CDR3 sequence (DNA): TGTGCCAGCTCACCATTTGCTAGCGGCCGATACGAGCAGTACTTC.

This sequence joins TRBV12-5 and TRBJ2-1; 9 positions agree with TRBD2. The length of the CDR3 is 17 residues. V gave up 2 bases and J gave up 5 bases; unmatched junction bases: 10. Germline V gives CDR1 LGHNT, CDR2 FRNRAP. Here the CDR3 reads CASGLTLAGVRHNEQFF. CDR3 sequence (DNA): TGTGCTAGTGGTTTGACCTTAGCGGGAGTGAGACACAATGAGCAGTTCTTC.

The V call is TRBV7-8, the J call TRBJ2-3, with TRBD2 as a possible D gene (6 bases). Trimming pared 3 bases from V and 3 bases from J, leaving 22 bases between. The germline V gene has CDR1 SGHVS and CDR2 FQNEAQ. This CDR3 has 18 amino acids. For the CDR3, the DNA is TGTGCCAGCAGCTTTGGGTTGTTCCCAGCGGAGGGTACAGATACGCAGTATTTT. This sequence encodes CASSFGLFPAEGTDTQYF.

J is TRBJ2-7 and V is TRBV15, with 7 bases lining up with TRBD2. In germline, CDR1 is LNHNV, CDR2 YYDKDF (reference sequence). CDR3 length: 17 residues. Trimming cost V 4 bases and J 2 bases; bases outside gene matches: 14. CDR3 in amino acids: CATSTHDRDYLTYEQYF. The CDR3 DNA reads TGTGCCACCAGCACACACGACCGGGACTACCTAACCTACGAGCAGTACTTC.

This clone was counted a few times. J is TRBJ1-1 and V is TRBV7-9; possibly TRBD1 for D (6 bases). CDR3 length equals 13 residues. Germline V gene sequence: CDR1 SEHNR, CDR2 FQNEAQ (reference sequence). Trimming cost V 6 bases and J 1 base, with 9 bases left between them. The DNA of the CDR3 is TGTGCCAGCAGTACACAGGGGAACACTGAAGCTTTCTTT. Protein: CASSTQGNTEAFF.

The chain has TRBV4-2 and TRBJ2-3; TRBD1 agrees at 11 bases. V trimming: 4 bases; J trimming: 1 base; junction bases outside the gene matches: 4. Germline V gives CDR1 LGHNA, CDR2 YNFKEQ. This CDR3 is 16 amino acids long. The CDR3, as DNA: TGTGCCAGCAGCCGGACAGGGGGCGAGGGCACAGATACGCAGTATTTT. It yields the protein CASSRTGGEGTDTQYF.

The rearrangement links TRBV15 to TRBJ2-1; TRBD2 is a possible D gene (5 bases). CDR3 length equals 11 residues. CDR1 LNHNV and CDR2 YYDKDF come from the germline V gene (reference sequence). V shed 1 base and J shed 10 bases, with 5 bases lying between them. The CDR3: CATSRVAEQFF. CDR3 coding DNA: TGTGCCACCAGCAGAGTAGCGGAGCAGTTCTTC.

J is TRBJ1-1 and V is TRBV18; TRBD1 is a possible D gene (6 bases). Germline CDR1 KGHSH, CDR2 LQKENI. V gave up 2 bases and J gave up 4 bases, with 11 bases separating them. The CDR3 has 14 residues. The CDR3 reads CASSPTGRTTEAFF. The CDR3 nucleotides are TGTGCCAGCTCACCAACAGGGCGGACCACTGAAGCTTTCTTT.

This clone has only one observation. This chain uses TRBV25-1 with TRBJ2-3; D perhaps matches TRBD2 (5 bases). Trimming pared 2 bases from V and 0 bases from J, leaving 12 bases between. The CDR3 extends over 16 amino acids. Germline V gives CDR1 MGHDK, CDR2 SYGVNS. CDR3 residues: CASSENAGTSTDTQYF. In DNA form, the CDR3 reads TGTGCCAGCAGTGAAAATGCGGGTACTAGCACAGATACGCAGTATTTT.

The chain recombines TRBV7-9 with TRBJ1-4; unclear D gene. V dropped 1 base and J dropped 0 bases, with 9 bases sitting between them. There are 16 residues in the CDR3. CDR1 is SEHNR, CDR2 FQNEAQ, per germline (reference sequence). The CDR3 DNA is TGTGCCAGCAGCTTAGAACATCCAGCAACTAATGAAAAACTGTTTTTT. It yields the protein CASSLEHPATNEKLFF.

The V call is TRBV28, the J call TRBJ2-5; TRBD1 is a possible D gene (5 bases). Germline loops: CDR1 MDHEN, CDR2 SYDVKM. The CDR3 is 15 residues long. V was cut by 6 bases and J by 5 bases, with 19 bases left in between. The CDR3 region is CASSPPGWGQETQYF. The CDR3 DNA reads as TGTGCCAGCAGCCCCCCGGGTTGGGGCCAGGAGACCCAGTACTTC.

The CDR3 spells CASSIPTSGNTYNEQFF. For the CDR3, the DNA is TGTGCCAGTAGTATTCCGACTAGCGGGAATACCTACAATGAGCAGTTCTTC. V and J are TRBV19 and TRBJ2-1; 11 nucleotides line up with TRBD2. In germline, CDR1 is LNHDA, CDR2 SQIVND (reference sequence). There are 17 residues in the CDR3. V lost 3 bases to trimming and J lost 2 bases; unmatched junction nucleotides: 6.